This T cell receptor (beta chain) appears in the sequencing data of a study of CD8 T cells in Susac syndrome (dated by TCRdb to about 2019). Notes on the research overall: Repertoire sequencing was used to test whether CD8+ T cell activation and differentiation in Susac syndrome was antigen driven. The clonality of the CD8+ T cell repertoire was compared across approximately 11 healthy donors, 14 Susac syndrome patients and about 16 multiple sclerosis patients. What the work shows at the level of the full study, not this receptor alone: The number of individuals in the TCR sequencing and HLA analysis was recognized as being relatively small.

RNA was extracted with the RNeasy kit and roughly 0.5 to 1 ug was reverse transcribed using random hexamers. TCR beta CDR3 regions were amplified with the immunoSEQ multiplex PCR assay covering 54 Vbeta and 13 Jbeta segments. Bias from PCR amplification was corrected by using a synthetic template baseline for primer optimization and for computational correction. Regarding the original processing steps: Reads were annotated to V, D and J genes according to IMGT and were analyzed with immunoSEQ Analyzer, with only productive sequences retained. Clonality was computed as one minus Shannon entropy normalized by log2 of the number of productive unique sequences. For each patient and control, public and private clones were evaluated within the 100 most prevalent clones. Susac-specific clones were defined as absent from healthy and MS cohorts, 1052 published viral clones and other ImmuneACCESS disease sequences. TCRdb took the public reads, trimmed them with fastp at Q25, ran MiXCR for clone calling and kept in-frame beta chains. Identical CDR3 proteins give one entry, which carries the most common genes and DNA. These V and J calls rely on TCRdb rather than the paper's analysis. This sample has approximately 140,000 distinct CDR3 sequences in its table, and 90% to 95% of those were observed once. The ten largest clones represent 0.25% to 0.3% of the sample.

With regard to this clonotype: Its antigen specificity is not known. It has no much larger one-base neighbor in the sample; base qualities were not kept.

Peripheral blood CD8+ and CD4+ T cells from healthy donors, Susac syndrome patients and multiple sclerosis patients were profiled by high-throughput TCR beta sequencing. Healthy donors were age- and sex-matched controls. Bulk CD8+ and CD4+ T cells were purified magnetically by negative isolation, whereas CD8+ TEMRA cells were enriched by FACS. Blood was collected in EDTA tubes and processed within 24 hours, with PBMCs isolated through density gradient centrifugation. PBMCs destined for TCR sequencing were cryopreserved in liquid nitrogen and later thawed in a 37 °C water bath. Purity of sorted or isolated CD4+, CD8+ and CD8+ TEMRA cells was at least 90%. V lost 0 bases and J lost 2 bases; the stretch between them is 13 bases long. From the germline V gene, CDR1 is SGDLS and CDR2 is YYNGEE. The CDR3 spans 16 residues, from the cysteine through the phenylalanine. Only the CDR3 DNA is retained, 48 bases long and in frame from the first base.

The sample taken for sequencing was CD8+ T cells from PBMCs. The sequence was obtained from a human donor in good health. This chain is built from TRBV9 and TRBJ2-3, with the D gene too uncertain to name. The sequence in DNA is TGTGCCAGCAGCGTAGATTCAGAGCTACTCACAGATACGCAGTATTTT. Its amino acids are CASSVDSELLTDTQYF. This CDR3, with the reference TRBV9 and TRBJ2-3 proteins standing in past its ends, gives the full variable domain DSGVTQTPKHLITATGQRVTLRCSPRSGDLSVYWYQQSLDQGLQFLIQYYNGEERAKGNILERFSAQQFPDLHSELNLSSLELGDSALYFCASSVDSELLTDTQYFGPGTRLTVL.